This T cell receptor (beta chain) emerged from a study of blood T cell repertoires in COVID-19. Background on the study: Whether acute or convalescent, the COVID-19 samples came from the United States, Italy and Spain.

This CDR3 has 14 amino acids. CDR1 KGHSH and CDR2 LQKENI come from the germline V gene. Trimming shortened V by 4 bases and J by 5 bases, and 9 bases separated the two germline ends. In the original analysis: Quantification of nucleated cells was approximated via reference gene primer amplification. The table came from immunoSEQ multiplex PCR; TCRdb's copy has only in-frame clones and leaves some out. V and J calls and clone size follow that table, whereas D and trimming were derived from the DNA. The repertoire holds 190,000 or so clones, with approximately 85% as singletons. Material: peripheral blood. The sequence derives from a woman aged 80 or over with acute or convalescent COVID-19. The chain carries TRBV18 and TRBJ1-6; a weak D match, TRBD1 (5 bases). The CDR3 reads CASSQSGHNSPLHF. CDR3 bases: TGTGCCAGCTCACAGTCAGGGCATAATTCACCCCTCCACTTT.